This passage covers 4 T cell receptor beta chains from one sample sequenced in a study of Ad26.COV2.S vaccination and SARS-CoV-2 variants. The treatment: 15 to 20 received Ad26.COV2.S at low or high dose, single or two shots; 5 received placebo; per-sample allocation not given. Vaccine and placebo recipients were sampled on day 63 after the first injection. Assay used: immunoSEQ multiplex PCR; TCRdb lists only in-frame clones, some missing. Found here are around 240,000 clones, over 75% of them singletons; the top ten hold about 11%. The sequences come from peripheral blood, collected in a trial of Ad26.COV2.S vaccine versus placebo. These receptors were collected from a person between 18 and 65 years old who received the Ad26.COV2.S COVID-19 vaccine or a placebo.

The chain has TRBV7-9 and TRBJ1-4, with no clear D. The ends were cut back, 2 bases at V and 5 bases at J, with 12 bases in the middle. Germline assignment: CDR1 SEHNR and CDR2 FQNEAQ (reference sequence). There are 15 residues in the CDR3. The CDR3 DNA reads as TGTGCCAGCAGCTTACAGGAGGGCCGAAATGAAAAACTGTTTTTT. Translating it yields CASSLQEGRNEKLFF.

The V call is TRBV25-1, the J call TRBJ1-1; no clear D. The V end was cut by 1 base, the J end by 0 bases, with 12 bases between. Germline CDR1 MGHDK, CDR2 SYGVNS. This CDR3 spans 16 amino acids. CDR3 in amino acids: CASSESGRRMNTEAFF. The CDR3 DNA sequence: TGTGCCAGCAGTGAATCAGGTAGAAGGATGAACACTGAAGCTTTCTTT.

This clone has a single count. V is TRBV28 and J is TRBJ2-7; the D gene is possibly TRBD2 (6 bases). Trimming left V 2 bases short and J 3 bases short, with 11 bases between. The germline V gene encodes CDR1 MDHEN and CDR2 SYDVKM. The CDR3 contains 14 residues. The CDR3 sequence: CASSLTGLYYEQYF. The DNA of the CDR3 is TGTGCCAGCAGTTTAACGGGACTTTACTACGAGCAGTACTTC.

V and J are TRBV5-4 and TRBJ1-1; tentative D call: TRBD1 (5 bases). CDR1 is SGHNT, CDR2 YYREEE, per germline (reference sequence). V lost 3 bases and J 4 bases, leaving 10 bases between the germline ends. CDR3 length: 13 amino acids. The CDR3 DNA reads as TGTGCCAGCAGCTCCTTGGGGACCACTGAAGCTTTCTTT. Amino acids: CASSSLGTTEAFF.